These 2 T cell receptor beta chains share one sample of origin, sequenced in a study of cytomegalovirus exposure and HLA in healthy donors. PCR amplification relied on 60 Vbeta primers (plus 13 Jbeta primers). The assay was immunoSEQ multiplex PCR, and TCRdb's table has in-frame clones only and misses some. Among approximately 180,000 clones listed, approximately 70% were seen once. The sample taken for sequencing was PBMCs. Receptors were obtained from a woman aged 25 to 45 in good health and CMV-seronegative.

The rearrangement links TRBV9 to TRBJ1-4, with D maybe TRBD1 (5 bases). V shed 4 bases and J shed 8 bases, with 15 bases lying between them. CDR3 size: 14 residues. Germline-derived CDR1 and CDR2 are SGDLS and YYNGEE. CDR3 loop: CASSPQGLREKLFF. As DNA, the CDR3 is TGTGCCAGCAGCCCGCAGGGTTTACGGGAAAAACTGTTTTTT.

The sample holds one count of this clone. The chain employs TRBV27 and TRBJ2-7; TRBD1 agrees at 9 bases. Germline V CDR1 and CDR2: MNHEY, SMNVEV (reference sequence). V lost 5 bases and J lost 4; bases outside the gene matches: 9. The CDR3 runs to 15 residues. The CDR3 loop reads CASSLTGTGIYEQYF. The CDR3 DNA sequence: TGTGCCAGCAGTCTTACCGGGACAGGGATATACGAGCAGTACTTC.